Following are 9 T cell receptor beta chains from one sample sequenced in a study of cytomegalovirus exposure and HLA in healthy donors. It was with 60 Vbeta and 13 Jbeta primers that the PCR ran. Assay: immunoSEQ multiplex PCR; the TCRdb copy retains only in-frame clones and omits some. Of more than 110,000 clones listed, roughly three quarters are singletons. Sequencing was done on a sample of PBMCs. These TCRs come from a man in his late teens or twenties in good health and CMV-seronegative.

The chain links TRBV4-3 to TRBJ1-5, with unresolved D. V gave up 1 base and J gave up 2 bases, with 9 bases separating them. Germline lookup yields CDR1 LGHNA and CDR2 YSLEER. The CDR3 sequence is 15 residues long. CDR3 nucleotides: TGCGCCAGCAGCCAAGGGCACGATGGCAATCAGCCCCAGCATTTT. This sequence encodes CASSQGHDGNQPQHF.

This chain uses TRBV15 with TRBJ1-2; D gene unclear. Per germline, CDR1 LNHNV and CDR2 YYDKDF (reference sequence). V was shortened by 1 base and J by 4 bases, with 13 bases between the two germline ends. This CDR3 is built from 15 residues. CDR3: CATSRAHQDFYGYTF. The CDR3 coding sequence is TGTGCCACCAGCAGAGCTCATCAGGATTTCTATGGCTACACCTTC.

The V and J genes are TRBV9 and TRBJ2-1, with TRBD2 identical over 8 bases. The germline V gene has CDR1 SGDLS and CDR2 YYNGEE. J gave up 4 bases and V 3 bases, and 9 bases lay outside the gene matches. This CDR3 spans 16 amino acids. Here the CDR3 reads CASSAYSGDPYNEQFF. The CDR3 region has the DNA TGTGCCAGCAGCGCCTATAGCGGGGATCCTTACAATGAGCAGTTCTTC.

This sequence joins TRBV23-1 and TRBJ1-1, with D maybe TRBD1 (6 bases). TRBV23-1 is noted as an ORF with a role that remains uncertain. The CDR3 spans 13 residues. The V and J ends lost 6 bases and 6 bases respectively, with 14 bases between them. CDR3 loop: CASSPDSQPEAFF. The CDR3 region has the DNA TGCGCCAGCAGCCCGGACAGCCAACCTGAAGCTTTCTTT.

The chain carries TRBV6-6 and TRBJ2-7, with 8 bases identical to TRBD1. The germline V gene encodes CDR1 MNHNY and CDR2 SVGAGI (reference sequence). The CDR3 runs 15 residues. J lost 4 bases, V lost 5 bases, and 10 bases had no gene match. The CDR3 coding sequence is TGTGCCAGCAGTGAGAGACAGGGGAGGAGTTACGAGCAGTACTTC. As protein: CASSERQGRSYEQYF.

This clone appeared a single time. The chain uses TRBV30 and TRBJ1-2, with a possible D match to TRBD1 (5 bases). This CDR3 region has 12 residues. From germline, CDR1 is GTSNPN and CDR2 SVGIG (reference sequence). Between the trimmed V and J ends, which lost 4 bases and 4 bases, there was a span of 10 bases. The CDR3 sequence is CAWMGGFYGYTF. The DNA of the CDR3 is TGTGCCTGGATGGGGGGTTTCTATGGCTACACCTTC.

This chain links TRBV29-1 with TRBJ1-2, with a weak D call TRBD1 (6 bases). Trimming cost V 1 base and J 2 bases, with 11 bases left between them. This CDR3 region has 14 residues. Germline V gene sequence: CDR1 SQVTM, CDR2 ANQGSEA. DNA for the CDR3: TGCAGCGTTGAAGGCGCGGGGGCCAACTATGGCTACACCTTC. Residues: CSVEGAGANYGYTF.

The rearrangement joins TRBV4-3 to TRBJ2-7; D is undetermined. Trimming pared 3 bases from V and 2 bases from J, leaving 14 bases between. The CDR3 is made up of 15 amino acids. CDR1 LGHNA and CDR2 YSLEER come from the germline V gene. The CDR3 DNA is TGCGCCAGCAGCCAGTATTTGGGTCAGGCCTACGAGCAGTACTTC. Translated: CASSQYLGQAYEQYF.

V is TRBV29-1 and J is TRBJ2-7; D might be TRBD1 (5 bases). CDR1 is SQVTM and CDR2 is ANQGSEA in the germline V gene. V was cut by 3 bases and J by 2 bases, with 11 bases left in between. This CDR3 contains 13 residues. CDR3 in DNA: TGCAGCGTTGAGTCCCAGGGAACCTACGAGCAGTACTTC. Protein: CSVESQGTYEQYF.